This TCR beta chain was documented in a study of blood T cell repertoires in COVID-19. Study at large: There were acute and convalescent COVID-19 samples, and they came from the United States, Italy and Spain. Sources were T cells, B-cell-depleted T cells, or PBMCs; the material itself was cDNA or gDNA.

This clone was observed a few times. Original processing methods: Estimation of nucleated cell counts was performed using reference gene primer amplification. Clones were read by immunoSEQ multiplex PCR, and TCRdb kept only the in-frame ones, dropping some. D and trimming were read from the DNA, whereas the V and J calls and clone size are those reported in that table. Of about 180,000 clones listed, about 83% are singletons. Seattle researchers signed up patients amid active infection and tracked them longitudinally. The sample consisted of peripheral blood. The receptor was isolated from a person aged 70 to 79 with COVID-19, enrolled during active disease.

The CDR3 is CASSRGKGSYNEQFF. The CDR3 DNA reads TGCGCCAGCAGCCGGGGCAAGGGGTCCTACAATGAGCAGTTCTTC. The genes are TRBV4-3 and TRBJ2-1, with D maybe TRBD1 (5 bases). This CDR3 is built from 15 residues. Germline V gene sequence: CDR1 LGHNA, CDR2 YSLEER. Trimming took off 4 bases at V and 1 base at J, with 11 bases between the two ends.